Below, 21 T cell receptor beta chains from the same sample are listed, as sequenced in a study of blood T cells in healthy people across ages. A J-beta primer mix and a sample-barcoded 5' primer were used in a second PCR of about 7 to 12 cycles. From the 5' RACE reads, TCRdb called clonotypes with MiXCR, one entry per CDR3 protein. The profile shows hundreds of thousands of distinct CDR3 sequences, about 61% of them singletons. Sequenced input: blood. The source of these receptors is a man aged 40-49 years in good health.

Regarding this clonotype: One end of the junction varies from germline; a read error may be responsible. The chain couples TRBV7-8 to TRBJ2-3; 9 bases match TRBD1. The CDR3 runs 14 residues. In germline, CDR1 is SGHVS, CDR2 FQNEAQ. This CDR3 reads CAISRTGGTDTQYF. CDR3 nucleotide sequence: TGTGCCATCAGCCGGACAGGGGGCACAGATACGCAGTATTTT.

This clonotype was observed at least ten times. The chain is built from TRBV24-1 and TRBJ2-3, with 7 bases identical to TRBD2. Trimming cost V 5 bases and J 5 bases; bases outside gene matches: 6. CDR3 length: 14 amino acids. The germline V gene has CDR1 KGHDR and CDR2 SFDVKD. As DNA, the CDR3 is TGTGCCACCAGTGCACCGATAGCGGGAGATACGCAGTATTTT. Protein sequence: CATSAPIAGDTQYF.

The chain uses TRBV18 and TRBJ2-7; either TRBD1 or TRBD2 may supply D (6 bases each). The end of the DNA aligns better with TRBJ2-1, so the J call may be wrong. Germline loops: CDR1 KGHSH, CDR2 LQKENI. This CDR3 is 13 amino acids long. The CDR3 DNA reads as TGTGCCAGCTCACCATTGGGGGGCGAGGAGCAGTTCTTC. Amino acid sequence: CASSPLGGEEQFF.

The genes are TRBV20-1 and TRBJ2-3, with D perhaps matching TRBD2 (6 bases). Trimming left V 0 bases short and J 6 bases short, with 13 bases between. CDR1 DFQATT and CDR2 SNEGSKA come from the germline V gene (reference sequence). This CDR3 is built from 14 residues. The CDR3 sequence: CSARDSRDSDTQYF. CDR3 DNA sequence: TGCAGTGCTAGAGATAGTCGGGACTCGGATACGCAGTATTTT.

This clonotype was seen at least ten times. The chain carries TRBV12-3 or TRBV12-4 and TRBJ1-1; tentative D call: TRBD1 (5 bases). V lost 0 bases, J lost 6 bases, and 14 bases lay in between. The CDR3 contains 15 residues. CDR3 sequence reads: CASSLARGRVAEAFF. The CDR3, as DNA: TGTGCCAGCAGTTTAGCGCGGGGCAGGGTAGCTGAAGCTTTCTTT.

This sequence joins TRBV6-2 or TRBV6-3 and TRBJ1-2; no definite D call. Germline V gene sequence: CDR1 MNHEY, CDR2 SVGEGT. Trimming took off 0 bases at V and 4 bases at J, with 9 bases between the two ends. The CDR3 runs to 14 residues. The CDR3 spells CASSYSTHGYGYTF. The CDR3 coding sequence is TGTGCCAGCAGTTACTCCACACACGGCTATGGCTACACCTTC.

The V gene is TRBV2, the J gene TRBJ1-1; no definite D call. Trimming removed 8 bases at V and 3 bases at J, with 13 bases between. Germline V gives CDR1 SNHLY, CDR2 FYNNEI. This CDR3 is built from 13 residues. In DNA form, the CDR3 reads TGTGCCAGCTCGGGCCGTAGGGACACTGAAGCTTTCTTT. As protein: CASSGRRDTEAFF.

The chain combines TRBV3-1 with TRBJ2-1, with 12 positions matching TRBD2. The junction had 8 bases not matched to a gene; V was cut back by 4 bases and J by 7 bases. The length of the CDR3 is 16 residues. Germline V gene data show CDR1 as LGHDT and CDR2 as YNNKEL (reference sequence). The CDR3 nucleotides read TGTGCCAGCAGCCGAGGACTAGCGGGAAGGGAAAATGAGCAGTTCTTC. Protein sequence: CASSRGLAGRENEQFF.

J is TRBJ1-2 and V is TRBV5-1; D is unclear. V lost 1 base to trimming and J lost 0 bases, with 13 bases between them. The germline V gene has CDR1 SGHRS and CDR2 YFSETQ. The CDR3 runs to 16 residues. DNA of the CDR3: TGCGCCAGCAGCTTGATGGCCGTCGGAGCTAACTATGGCTACACCTTC. Translation gives CASSLMAVGANYGYTF.

The V and J genes are TRBV11-1 and TRBJ2-7, with TRBD1 matching 11 bases. The DNA end lines up better with TRBJ2-4; the J call may be wrong. CDR1 is SGHAT, CDR2 FQDESV, per germline (reference sequence). This CDR3 region has 16 residues. The CDR3 loop is CASSPGQGVAKNIQYF. For the CDR3, the DNA is TGTGCCAGCAGTCCGGGACAGGGGGTTGCCAAAAACATTCAGTACTTC.

The gene calls are TRBV13 and TRBJ1-5; TRBD1 agrees at 8 bases. Trimming at V came to 5 bases and at J to 4 bases, leaving 13 bases not matched to a gene. In germline, CDR1 is PRHDT, CDR2 FYEKMQ (reference sequence). CDR3 length equals 17 residues. The CDR3 region is CASSAGGRTGINQPQHF. The CDR3 nucleotides read TGTGCCAGCAGCGCCGGAGGCAGGACAGGGATAAATCAGCCCCAGCATTTT. Full variable domain (rest looked up from reference TRBV13 and TRBJ1-5): AAGVIQSPRHLIKEKRETATLKCYPIPRHDTVYWYQQGPGQDPQFLISFYEKMQSDKGSIPDRFSAQQFSDYHSELNMSSLELGDSALYFCASSAGGRTGINQPQHFGDGTRLSIL.

This clonotype was counted a few times. The chain is built from TRBV10-3 and TRBJ1-1; a weak D match, TRBD1 (5 bases). The CDR3 has 13 amino acids. V lost 3 bases and J lost 2, with 7 bases in between. Germline V CDR1 and CDR2: ENHRY, SYGVKD. CDR3 DNA sequence: TGTGCCATCAGTGACGGGACTAACACTGAAGCTTTCTTT. Amino acid sequence: CAISDGTNTEAFF.

The V call is TRBV11-3, the J call TRBJ2-5; D is unclear. Near its end, the DNA agrees better with TRBJ2-7, so the J call may be wrong. The germline CDR1 and CDR2 sequences are SGHNT and YENEEA. CDR3 length: 14 amino acids. The CDR3 coding sequence is TGTGCCAGCAGCTTAACCCGTGGGTCCCACGAGCAGTACTTC. It yields the protein CASSLTRGSHEQYF.

As for this clonotype: Sequence at one end of the junction differs from germline and may be a read error. DNA for the CDR3: TGTGCCAACAGCCAAGGCAACGGGCCTTACGAGCAGTACTTC. It yields the protein CANSQGNGPYEQYF. The chain recombines TRBV3-1 with TRBJ2-7; D is undetermined. The CDR3 length is 14 residues. From germline, CDR1 is LGHDT and CDR2 YNNKEL (reference sequence).

The chain carries TRBV10-3 and TRBJ2-7; D is ambiguous. CDR3 length: 12 amino acids. Germline CDR1 reads ENHRY; CDR2 reads SYGVKD. Trimming removed 8 bases at V and 1 base at J, with 9 bases between. The chain's CDR3 is CAIATVSYEQYF. The CDR3, as DNA: TGTGCCATCGCAACAGTTTCCTACGAGCAGTACTTC.

For this clonotype: This could be a read error, since a much larger clone is one nucleotide away. The V gene is TRBV20-1, the J gene TRBJ2-4, with 8 bases matching TRBD2. The J call could be wrong; TRBJ2-7 is a better fit for the DNA end. CDR1 DFQATT and CDR2 SNEGSKA come from the germline V gene (reference sequence). The CDR3 has 15 residues. This CDR3 reads CSAPKRGGRDYEQYF. As DNA, the CDR3 is TGCAGTGCTCCTAAACGGGGGGGTAGAGACTACGAGCAGTACTTC.

The chain uses TRBV15 and TRBJ2-7, with D hard to call. This CDR3 has 12 amino acids. Germline assignment: CDR1 LNHNV and CDR2 YYDKDF (reference sequence). Trimming removed 0 bases at V and 7 bases at J, with 7 bases between. The CDR3 DNA follows: TGTGCCACCAGCAGAGATTGGGGTGAGCAGTACTTC. This encodes CATSRDWGEQYF.

This rearrangement joins TRBV15 to TRBJ2-1; D uncertain. The DNA end is more similar to TRBJ2-7, so the J call may be wrong. CDR1 LNHNV and CDR2 YYDKDF come from the germline V gene (reference sequence). The CDR3 spans 14 residues. The CDR3 DNA is TGTGCCACCAGCAGAGGGTCCGGGTACAATGAGCAGTACTTC. Translated, it gives CATSRGSGYNEQYF.

The rearrangement joins TRBV12-3 or TRBV12-4 to TRBJ1-4; 12 bases match TRBD1. Trimming removed 0 bases from V and 3 bases from J; junction bases left unmatched: 5. This CDR3 has 18 residues. The CDR3 protein is CASSLAEGQGASNEKLFF. The CDR3 DNA follows: TGTGCCAGCAGTTTAGCGGAGGGACAGGGGGCGTCTAATGAAAAACTGTTTTTT.

The chain uses TRBV3-1 and TRBJ2-3, with 13 bases aligning to TRBD2. The germline CDR1 and CDR2 sequences are LGHDT and YNNKEL (reference sequence). The CDR3 loop spans 17 amino acids. V gave up 4 bases and J gave up 1 base; unmatched junction bases: 5. The CDR3 sequence: CASSPTSGGVGTDTQYF. The CDR3 DNA follows: TGTGCCAGCAGCCCCACTAGCGGGGGGGTAGGCACAGATACGCAGTATTTT.

The chain links TRBV6-1 to TRBJ2-3; 12 bases map to TRBD2. There are 14 residues in the CDR3. Germline CDR1 MNHNS, CDR2 SASEGT. V shed 4 bases and J 14 bases; nucleotides not matched to a gene: 10. This CDR3 reads CASSGPGTSGRRYF. Here the CDR3 DNA reads TGTGCCAGCAGTGGCCCCGGGACTAGCGGGCGCCGGTATTTT.